The 11 T cell receptor beta chains listed next were all sequenced from one sample in a study of CD8 T cells in Susac syndrome. Random hexamers were used to reverse transcribe an amount of roughly 0.5 to 1 ug RNA. TCRdb fed the immunoSEQ multiplex PCR reads into MiXCR, producing one record per CDR3 protein. The table includes around 200,000 distinct CDR3 sequences, roughly 90% detected once. Input material: CD8+ T cells from PBMCs. All receptors derive from a human donor with multiple sclerosis.

The gene calls are TRBV5-6 and TRBJ2-5; 7 nucleotides line up with TRBD2. Germline trimming cut 5 bases from V and 5 bases from J; bases unmatched to any gene: 9. The CDR3 totals 14 residues. Germline CDR1 and CDR2: SGHDT and YYEEEE. CDR3 loop: CASSTRSGMETQYF. In DNA form, the CDR3 reads TGTGCCAGCAGTACCAGAAGCGGGATGGAGACCCAGTACTTC.

The chain uses TRBV19 and TRBJ1-1; D unresolved. In germline, CDR1 is LNHDA, CDR2 SQIVND (reference sequence). CDR3 length: 13 amino acids. V shed 2 bases and J shed 1 base, with 5 bases lying between them. CDR3 loop: CASSISANTEAFF. The DNA of the CDR3 is TGTGCCAGTAGTATATCAGCGAACACTGAAGCTTTCTTT.

The chain employs TRBV27 and TRBJ2-1; D possibly corresponds to TRBD1 (5 bases). The ends were cut back, 3 bases at V and 5 bases at J, with 8 bases in the middle. The CDR3 consists of 13 residues. Germline CDR1 MNHEY, CDR2 SMNVEV (reference sequence). The CDR3 DNA sequence: TGTGCCAGCAGTTTGGACAACAACAATGAGCAGTTCTTC. Its translation: CASSLDNNNEQFF.

The chain combines TRBV24-1 with TRBJ2-3; D gene uncertain. Trimming removed 7 bases from V and 3 bases from J, with 7 bases in between. Germline V CDR1 and CDR2: KGHDR, SFDVKD. This CDR3 has 12 residues. This CDR3 reads CATSQGTDTQYF. CDR3 nucleotides: TGTGCCACCAGCCAAGGAACAGATACGCAGTATTTT.

This sequence joins TRBV13 and TRBJ2-3; 10 bases are shared with TRBD1. This CDR3 comprises 15 residues. Germline V CDR1 and CDR2: PRHDT, FYEKMQ (reference sequence). The trim removed 3 bases at V and 1 base at J, leaving 1 base unmatched. The CDR3 coding sequence is TGTGCCAGCAGCTTGGACAGGGGGGGCACAGATACGCAGTATTTT. This sequence encodes CASSLDRGGTDTQYF. The entire variable domain, with the rest obtained from reference TRBV13 and TRBJ2-3, is as follows: AAGVIQSPRHLIKEKRETATLKCYPIPRHDTVYWYQQGPGQDPQFLISFYEKMQSDKGSIPDRFSAQQFSDYHSELNMSSLELGDSALYFCASSLDRGGTDTQYFGPGTRLTVL.

The rearrangement uses TRBV30 and TRBJ1-4; D uncertain. Trimming shortened V by 1 base and J by 8 bases, and 5 bases separated the two germline ends. CDR1 is GTSNPN, CDR2 SVGIG, per germline (reference sequence). The length of the CDR3 is 11 residues. CDR3: CAWSEDEKLFF. The DNA for the CDR3 is TGTGCCTGGAGTGAGGACGAAAAACTGTTTTTT.

Notes on this clonotype: A junction boundary mismatches the germline segment, possibly from a read error. V usage is TRBV19 and J usage is TRBJ1-1, with D possibly TRBD1 on 6 matching bases. This CDR3 is built from 14 residues. CDR1 is LNHDA, CDR2 SQIVND, per germline (reference sequence). For the CDR3, the DNA is TGTGCCAGCAGTATTGGGACACCGGGGACTGAAGCTTTCTTT. Its protein product is CASSIGTPGTEAFF.

The chain carries TRBV30 and TRBJ2-2; 7 positions match TRBD1. The length of the CDR3 is 14 residues. The V gene's germline CDR1 is GTSNPN and CDR2 SVGIG (reference sequence). Trimming at V came to 4 bases and at J to 3 bases, leaving 5 bases not matched to a gene. The DNA of the CDR3 is TGTGCCTGGAAGGGGGCAGGGGACACCGGGGAGCTGTTTTTT. Amino acids: CAWKGAGDTGELFF. The whole variable domain, remainder taken from reference TRBV30 and TRBJ2-2, is SQTIHQWPATLVQPVGSPLSLECTVEGTSNPNLYWYRQAAGRGLQLLFYSVGIGQISSEVPQNLSASRPQDRQFILSSKKLLLSDSGFYLCAWKGAGDTGELFFGEGSRLTVL.

V gene TRBV5-4 combines with J gene TRBJ2-7, with D tentatively TRBD1 (6 bases). Germline V gene data show CDR1 as SGHNT and CDR2 as YYREEE (reference sequence). This CDR3 comprises 12 residues. The ends were cut back, 4 bases at V and 7 bases at J, with 12 bases in the middle. The CDR3 DNA follows: TGTGCCAGCAGCCCACCGACAGGAGAGCAGTACTTC. Its protein is CASSPPTGEQYF.

This rearrangement joins TRBV6-1 to TRBJ1-1; the D is unclear. The CDR3 consists of 13 residues. Germline V gene data show CDR1 as MNHNS and CDR2 as SASEGT. V dropped 8 bases and J dropped 7 bases, with 17 bases sitting between them. CDR3 residues: CASGPGRDSEAFF. The CDR3 DNA reads TGTGCCAGCGGCCCCGGGAGGGATAGTGAAGCTTTCTTT.

This chain uses TRBV27 with TRBJ2-7, with 7 bases that match TRBD1. Trimming removed 5 bases from V and 3 bases from J; junction bases left unmatched: 16. Germline CDR1 reads MNHEY; CDR2 reads SMNVEV (reference sequence). The CDR3 sequence is 17 residues long. CDR3: CASSLGPTGQRYYEQYF. The CDR3 coding sequence is TGTGCCAGCAGTCTTGGGCCGACGGGACAGCGCTACTACGAGCAGTACTTC.